Given below is one T cell receptor (beta chain) in context. The antigen remains undetermined. The data are from a study of cytomegalovirus exposure and HLA in healthy donors. Turning to the study itself: A subsequent analysis reported that the roughly 120 validation repertoires were produced on the same platform that had also been used for the approximately 700 first-cohort repertoires. Study observations and caveats: The authors confirmed in vitro that a few CMV-associated chains were specific for CMV antigens. Researchers counted 164 TCR beta chains as cytomegalovirus-associated.

This CDR3 has 16 amino acids. With V trimmed by 3 bases and J by 4 bases, 6 bases remained unmatched. Germline values: CDR1 SGHTA, CDR2 FQGNSA. The assay was immunoSEQ multiplex PCR, and TCRdb's table has in-frame clones only and misses some. The data hold 130,000 to 150,000 clones, with just under 85% observed a single time. The donors belonged to the roughly 130-subject validation cohort, separate from the 666-subject first cohort. Sequencing input: PBMCs. This rearrangement joins TRBV7-2 to TRBJ1-3, with 10 nucleotides matching TRBD1. This TCR derives from a woman younger than 45 in good health and CMV-seronegative. The CDR3 loop is CASSFTGTGEGNTIYF. The CDR3 region has the DNA TGTGCCAGCAGCTTCACCGGGACAGGGGAAGGAAACACCATATATTTT.